Listed here are 11 T cell receptor beta chains from one sample, sequenced in a study of T cells in Graves' hyperthyroidism and ophthalmopathy. Researchers amplified the TCR beta CDR3 regions from RNA transcripts. A first-round RT-PCR of the TCR CDR3 used the HTBI primer set. TCRdb called the multiplex PCR reads again in MiXCR, with one record for every CDR3 protein. The table lists some 720,000 distinct CDR3 sequences, 16% of them singletons. The material sequenced was blood. These receptors originate from a man younger than 30 with Graves' hyperthyroidism.

The rearrangement uses TRBV12-5 and TRBJ1-5; possible D gene TRBD1, 5 bases. Germline V gene sequence: CDR1 LGHNT, CDR2 FRNRAP. This CDR3 is 15 amino acids long. Trimming took off 5 bases at V and 6 bases at J, with 17 bases between the two ends. CDR3 loop: CASGGGEGIGQPQHF. The CDR3 DNA follows: TGTGCTAGTGGTGGAGGGGAGGGGATAGGTCAGCCCCAGCATTTT.

The sample holds a few counts of this clonotype. The rearrangement links TRBV10-3 to TRBJ2-3; possibly TRBD2 for D (6 bases). Trimming cost V 9 bases and J 3 bases, with 10 bases left between them. Germline loops: CDR1 ENHRY, CDR2 SYGVKD. This CDR3 contains 12 residues. The CDR3 spells CAIMGGTDTQYF. The CDR3 DNA is TGTGCCATAATGGGGGGTACAGATACGCAGTATTTT.

This clonotype was recorded at least ten times. The chain joins TRBV11-2 to TRBJ1-1; D is uncertain. The CDR3 has 14 amino acids. Germline V gives CDR1 SGHAT, CDR2 FQNNGV. V lost 1 base and J 4 bases, leaving 10 bases between the germline ends. CDR3 region: CASSLGAIATEAFF. CDR3 nucleotide sequence: TGTGCCAGCAGCTTAGGCGCGATAGCCACTGAAGCTTTCTTT.

This clonotype has a handful of counts. V usage is TRBV27 and J usage is TRBJ1-1; D not resolved. Per the germline V gene, CDR1 is MNHEY and CDR2 is SMNVEV (reference sequence). The CDR3 runs to 13 residues. The V and J ends lost 3 bases and 6 bases respectively, with 11 bases between them. DNA for the CDR3: TGTGCCAGCAGTTTGAAACGTGCCTCTGAAGCTTTCTTT. This gives the protein CASSLKRASEAFF.

This clonotype turned up a few times. The V gene is TRBV19, the J gene TRBJ2-7, with 11 bases fitting TRBD1. CDR3 length: 17 amino acids. V dropped 5 bases and J dropped 5; count of bases not matched to a gene: 14. Germline CDR1 and CDR2: LNHDA and SQIVND (reference sequence). CDR3 DNA: TGTGCCAGTAGTCCCGTTTTGGACAGGGGGCCGTCAAACGAGCAGTACTTC. It codes for CASSPVLDRGPSNEQYF.

The chain recombines TRBV14 with TRBJ1-1; D not resolved. This CDR3 comprises 15 residues. The germline gives CDR1 SGHDN, CDR2 FVKESK. The V gene lost 6 bases and the J gene lost 0 bases, with 14 bases spanning the gap. The CDR3 bases are TGTGCCAGCAGGCCTCTATGGAACATGAACACTGAAGCTTTCTTT. It translates to CASRPLWNMNTEAFF.

In this sample, this clonotype turned up many times. The rearrangement uses TRBV7-2 and TRBJ1-1; possibly TRBD1 for D (5 bases). The germline V gene has CDR1 SGHTA and CDR2 FQGNSA. The CDR3 is 15 amino acids. V was shortened by 2 bases and J by 0 bases, with 10 bases between the two germline ends. The CDR3 loop is CASSLSPGMNTEAFF. CDR3 sequence (DNA): TGTGCCAGCAGCTTATCTCCAGGGATGAACACTGAAGCTTTCTTT.

This clonotype occurred a few times. The V gene is TRBV5-1, the J gene TRBJ2-6; D perhaps matches TRBD2 (5 bases). Germline CDR1 is SGHRS and CDR2 is YFSETQ. The germline V and J ends were trimmed by 7 bases and 0 bases, with 8 bases remaining between them. This CDR3 spans 14 amino acids. The CDR3 DNA is TGCGCCAGCGGACTGGTCTCTGGGGCCAACGTCCTGACTTTC. Translation: CASGLVSGANVLTF.

The gene calls are TRBV7-2 and TRBJ1-1; D might be TRBD1 (5 bases). The CDR3 sequence is 16 residues long. V lost 2 bases, J lost 2 bases, and 15 bases lay in between. CDR1 is SGHTA, CDR2 FQGNSA, per germline. CDR3 bases: TGTGCCAGCAGCTTATTTGCAGGGACGGTAAACACTGAAGCTTTCTTT. Its translation: CASSLFAGTVNTEAFF.

This clonotype was seen repeatedly, ten times or more. The chain combines TRBV20-1 with TRBJ1-1, with TRBD1 matching 9 bases. This CDR3 region has 12 residues. CDR1 and CDR2 from the germline V gene are DFQATT and SNEGSKA (reference sequence). Trimming at V came to 3 bases and at J to 11 bases, leaving 7 bases not matched to a gene. CDR3 sequence: CSASPGTGLAFF. The CDR3 DNA is TGCAGTGCTAGTCCCGGGACAGGGCTGGCTTTCTTT.

The gene calls are TRBV24-1 and TRBJ2-5, with TRBD2 matching over 7 bases. The CDR3 spans 14 residues. The trim removed 3 bases at V and 5 bases at J, leaving 5 bases unmatched. Looked up from germline, CDR1 is KGHDR and CDR2 is SFDVKD. The CDR3 nucleotides read TGTGCCACCAGTGATCCAGGGCGGGAGGAGACCCAGTACTTC. Translating it yields CATSDPGREETQYF.